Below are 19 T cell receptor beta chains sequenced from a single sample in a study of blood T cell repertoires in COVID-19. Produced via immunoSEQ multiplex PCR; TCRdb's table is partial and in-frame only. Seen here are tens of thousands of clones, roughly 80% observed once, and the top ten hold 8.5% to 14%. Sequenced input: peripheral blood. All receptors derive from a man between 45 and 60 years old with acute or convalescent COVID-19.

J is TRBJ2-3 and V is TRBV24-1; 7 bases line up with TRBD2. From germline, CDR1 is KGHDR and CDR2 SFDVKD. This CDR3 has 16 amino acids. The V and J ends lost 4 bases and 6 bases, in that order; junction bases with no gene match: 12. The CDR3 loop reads CATSEAGLREPDTQYF. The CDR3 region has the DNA TGTGCCACCAGTGAAGCGGGACTGAGGGAACCCGATACGCAGTATTTT.

DNA of the CDR3: TGTGCCAGCAGCTTAGTTGCAGGACAGGGCCAAGAGACCCAGTACTTC. It encodes CASSLVAGQGQETQYF. V and J are TRBV7-2 and TRBJ2-5; TRBD1 aligns across 8 bases. There are 16 residues in the CDR3. V lost 1 base and J lost 1; bases outside the gene matches: 5. Germline assignment: CDR1 SGHTA and CDR2 FQGNSA.

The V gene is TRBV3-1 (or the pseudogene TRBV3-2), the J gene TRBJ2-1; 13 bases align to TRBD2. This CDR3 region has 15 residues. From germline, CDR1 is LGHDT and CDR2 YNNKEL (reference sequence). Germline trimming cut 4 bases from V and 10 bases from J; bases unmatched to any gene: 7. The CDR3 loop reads CASSPTGLAGVEQFF. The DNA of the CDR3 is TGTGCCAGCAGCCCTACAGGACTAGCGGGGGTGGAGCAGTTCTTC.

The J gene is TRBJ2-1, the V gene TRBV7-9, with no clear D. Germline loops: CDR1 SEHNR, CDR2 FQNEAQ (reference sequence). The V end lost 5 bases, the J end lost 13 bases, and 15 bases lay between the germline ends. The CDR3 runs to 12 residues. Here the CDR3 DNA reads TGTGCCAGCAGCCTAGATGCTGGGCTTCAGTTCTTC. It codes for CASSLDAGLQFF.

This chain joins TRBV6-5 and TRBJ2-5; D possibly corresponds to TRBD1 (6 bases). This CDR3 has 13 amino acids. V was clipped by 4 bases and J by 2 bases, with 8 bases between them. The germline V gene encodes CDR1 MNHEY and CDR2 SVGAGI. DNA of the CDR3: TGTGCCAGCAGTTTAGGACAGCAAGAGACCCAGTACTTC. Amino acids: CASSLGQQETQYF.

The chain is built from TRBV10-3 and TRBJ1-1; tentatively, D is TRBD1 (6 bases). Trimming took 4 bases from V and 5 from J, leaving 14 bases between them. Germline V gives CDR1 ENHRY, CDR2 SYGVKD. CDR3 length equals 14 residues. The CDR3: CAISVQGSGTEAFF. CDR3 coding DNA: TGTGCCATCAGTGTCCAGGGGAGTGGAACTGAAGCTTTCTTT.

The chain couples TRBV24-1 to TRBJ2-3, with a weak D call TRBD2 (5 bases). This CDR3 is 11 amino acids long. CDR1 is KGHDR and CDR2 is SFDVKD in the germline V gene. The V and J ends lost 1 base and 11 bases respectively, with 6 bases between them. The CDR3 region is CATSDFRGQYF. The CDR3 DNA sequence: TGTGCCACCAGTGATTTCCGGGGGCAGTATTTT.

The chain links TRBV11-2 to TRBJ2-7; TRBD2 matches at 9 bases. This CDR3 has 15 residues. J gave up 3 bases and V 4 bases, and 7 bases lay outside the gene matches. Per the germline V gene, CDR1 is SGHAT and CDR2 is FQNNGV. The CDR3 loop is CASSSPGAGGYEQYF. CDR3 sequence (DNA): TGTGCCAGCAGCTCCCCGGGAGCGGGAGGCTACGAGCAGTACTTC.

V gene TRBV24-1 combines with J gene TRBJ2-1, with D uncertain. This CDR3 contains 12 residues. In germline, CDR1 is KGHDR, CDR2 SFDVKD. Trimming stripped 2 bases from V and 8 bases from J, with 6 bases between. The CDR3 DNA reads TGTGCCACCAGTGATTCCAGTGATGAGCAGTTCTTC. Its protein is CATSDSSDEQFF.

Here the CDR3 DNA reads TGTGCCAGCAGTTCCTCCGACAGGGGTTACAACGAGCAGTACTTC. Encoded protein: CASSSSDRGYNEQYF. V and J are TRBV25-1 and TRBJ2-7, with TRBD1 matching over 8 bases. Germline V CDR1 and CDR2: MGHDK, SYGVNS. Trimming took 5 bases from V and 5 from J; bases not matched to a gene: 11. This CDR3 has 15 amino acids.

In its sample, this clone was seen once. The chain's CDR3 is CASSVDRVTGELFF. The CDR3 DNA follows: TGTGCCAGCAGCGTAGACAGGGTCACCGGGGAGCTGTTTTTT. The chain has TRBV9 and TRBJ2-2; D might be TRBD1 (6 bases). Germline assignment: CDR1 SGDLS and CDR2 YYNGEE. V gave up 0 bases and J gave up 4 bases, with 7 bases separating them. This CDR3 is built from 14 residues. Drawing the rest from reference TRBV9 and TRBJ2-2, the complete variable domain is DSGVTQTPKHLITATGQRVTLRCSPRSGDLSVYWYQQSLDQGLQFLIQYYNGEERAKGNILERFSAQQFPDLHSELNLSSLELGDSALYFCASSVDRVTGELFFGEGSRLTVL.

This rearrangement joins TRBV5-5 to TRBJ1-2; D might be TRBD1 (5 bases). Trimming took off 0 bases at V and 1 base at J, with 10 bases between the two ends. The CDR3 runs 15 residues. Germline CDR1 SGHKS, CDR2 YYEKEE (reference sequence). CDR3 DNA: TGTGCCAGCAGCTTGGGTGGGGCTAATAACTATGGCTACACCTTC. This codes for CASSLGGANNYGYTF.

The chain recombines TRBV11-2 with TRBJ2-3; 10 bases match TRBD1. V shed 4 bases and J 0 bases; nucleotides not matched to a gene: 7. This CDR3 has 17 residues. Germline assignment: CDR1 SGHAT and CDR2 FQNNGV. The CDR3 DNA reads TGTGCCAGCAGCTCTTCGGGACAGGGGCGAAGCACAGATACGCAGTATTTT. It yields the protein CASSSSGQGRSTDTQYF.

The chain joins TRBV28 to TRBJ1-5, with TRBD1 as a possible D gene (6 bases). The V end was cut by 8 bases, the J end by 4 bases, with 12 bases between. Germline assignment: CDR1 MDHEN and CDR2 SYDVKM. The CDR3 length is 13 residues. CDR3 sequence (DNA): TGTGCCAGCCGCGCCCAGGGGAATCAGCCCCAGCATTTT. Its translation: CASRAQGNQPQHF.

The CDR3 nucleotides are TGTGCCAGCAGCTTAGCTGGACTCGCCTACGAGCAGTACTTC. This codes for CASSLAGLAYEQYF. The J gene is TRBJ2-7, the V gene TRBV7-8; possibly TRBD2 for D (5 bases). The CDR3 is 14 amino acids. V was cut by 0 bases and J by 2 bases, with 8 bases left in between. CDR1 is SGHVS and CDR2 is FQNEAQ in the germline V gene.

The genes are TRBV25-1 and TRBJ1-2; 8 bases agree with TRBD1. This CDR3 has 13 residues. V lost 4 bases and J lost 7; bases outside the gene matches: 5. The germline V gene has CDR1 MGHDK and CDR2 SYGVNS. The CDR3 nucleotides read TGTGCCAGCAGTGCCACGGACAGGGCTGGCTACACCTTC. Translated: CASSATDRAGYTF.

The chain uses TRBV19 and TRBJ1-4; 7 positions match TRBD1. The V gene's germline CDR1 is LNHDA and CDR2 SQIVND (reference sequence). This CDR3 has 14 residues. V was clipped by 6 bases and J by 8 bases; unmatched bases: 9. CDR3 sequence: CASRRDSRREKLFF. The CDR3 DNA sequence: TGTGCCAGTAGGAGGGACAGCAGAAGAGAAAAACTGTTTTTT. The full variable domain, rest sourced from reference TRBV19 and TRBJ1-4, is DGGITQSPKYLFRKEGQNVTLSCEQNLNHDAMYWYRQDPGQGLRLIYYSQIVNDFQKGDIAEGYSVSREKKESFPLTVTSAQKNPTAFYLCASRRDSRREKLFFGSGTQLSVL.

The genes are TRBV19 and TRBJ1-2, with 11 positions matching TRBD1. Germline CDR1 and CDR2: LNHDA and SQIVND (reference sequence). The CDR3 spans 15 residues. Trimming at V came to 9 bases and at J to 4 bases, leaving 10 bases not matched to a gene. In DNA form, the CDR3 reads TGTGCCAGGCCCCCGGGACAGGGGGACTTCTATGGCTACACCTTC. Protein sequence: CARPPGQGDFYGYTF.

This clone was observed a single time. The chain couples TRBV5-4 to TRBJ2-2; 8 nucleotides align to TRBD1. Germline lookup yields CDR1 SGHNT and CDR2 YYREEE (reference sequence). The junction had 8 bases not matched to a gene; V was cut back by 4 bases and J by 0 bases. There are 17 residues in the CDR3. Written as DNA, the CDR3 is TGTGCCAGCAGCGGCAGGGGGCGCGGGTCGAACACCGGGGAGCTGTTTTTT. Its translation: CASSGRGRGSNTGELFF. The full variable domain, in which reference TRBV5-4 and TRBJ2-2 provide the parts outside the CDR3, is ETGVTQSPTHLIKTRGQQVTLRCSSQSGHNTVSWYQQALGQGPQFIFQYYREEENGRGNFPPRFSGLQFPNYSSELNVNALELDDSALYLCASSGRGRGSNTGELFFGEGSRLTVL.